These 7 T cell receptor beta chains originate from one sample sequenced in a study of blood T cell repertoires in COVID-19. Some clones are missing from TCRdb's copy, which holds only in-frame ones; the method was immunoSEQ multiplex PCR. Here the sample spans 250,000 to 300,000 clones, approximately 87% being singletons. The sequenced sample was peripheral blood. Receptors originate from a woman in her 30s with COVID-19, enrolled during active disease.

V gene TRBV11-2 combines with J gene TRBJ2-7; TRBD2 is a possible D gene (5 bases). Germline assignment: CDR1 SGHAT and CDR2 FQNNGV. The CDR3 loop spans 15 amino acids. Trimming removed 1 base from V and 0 bases from J, with 10 bases in between. The CDR3 sequence: CASSLGTWTSYEQYF. The CDR3 coding sequence is TGTGCCAGCAGCTTAGGGACTTGGACCTCCTACGAGCAGTACTTC.

The chain uses TRBV4-1 and TRBJ2-2, with 8 nucleotides matching TRBD1. The germline CDR1 and CDR2 sequences are MGHRA and YSYEKL. The V segment lost 3 bases and the J segment 2 bases; nucleotides outside the gene matches: 5. CDR3 length: 16 amino acids. The CDR3 loop reads CASSHPDRDNTGELFF. CDR3 sequence (DNA): TGCGCCAGCAGCCACCCGGACAGGGATAACACCGGGGAGCTGTTTTTT.

This clone was detected a few times. The chain uses TRBV7-8 and TRBJ2-7; TRBD2 aligns across 12 bases. CDR1 is SGHVS, CDR2 FQNEAQ, per germline. Germline trimming cut 5 bases from V and 0 bases from J; bases unmatched to any gene: 8. This CDR3 comprises 17 residues. CDR3 DNA sequence: TGTGCCAGCAGCCTACCGGGACTAGCGGGCAGCTCCTACGAGCAGTACTTC. Its translation is CASSLPGLAGSSYEQYF. Combining the CDR3 with reference TRBV7-8 and TRBJ2-7 gives the whole variable domain GAGVSQSPRYKVAKRGQDVALRCDPISGHVSLFWYQQALGQGPEFLTYFQNEAQLDKSGLPSDRFFAERPEGSVSTLKIQRTQQEDSAVYLCASSLPGLAGSSYEQYFGPGTRLTVT.

The J gene is TRBJ1-1, the V gene TRBV19, with D possibly matching TRBD1 (5 bases). Per the germline V gene, CDR1 is LNHDA and CDR2 is SQIVND (reference sequence). The CDR3 spans 14 residues. Trimming left V 4 bases short and J 3 bases short, with 12 bases between. CDR3 protein: CASSTLGGDTEAFF. In DNA, the CDR3 is TGTGCCAGTAGTACGCTCGGGGGGGACACTGAAGCTTTCTTT.

V gene TRBV11-1 combines with J gene TRBJ1-2; no clear D. From germline, CDR1 is SGHAT and CDR2 FQDESV (reference sequence). The V gene lost 3 bases and the J gene lost 6 bases, with 8 bases spanning the gap. The CDR3 is 12 amino acids. This chain's CDR3 is CASSLTLDGYTF. The CDR3 nucleotides read TGTGCCAGCAGCTTGACCCTAGATGGCTACACCTTC.

This chain joins TRBV4-1 and TRBJ1-2; 8 nucleotides line up with TRBD1. The ends lost 0 bases at V and 5 bases at J; junction bases unmatched: 5. Germline-derived CDR1 and CDR2 are MGHRA and YSYEKL. The CDR3 is made up of 15 amino acids. The CDR3 coding sequence is TGCGCCAGCAGCCAAGACCAGGGGGCGAGGTATGGCTACACCTTC. Its protein is CASSQDQGARYGYTF.

The chain combines TRBV5-1 with TRBJ1-2, with TRBD1 identical over 7 bases. V lost 2 bases to trimming and J lost 8 bases; unmatched junction nucleotides: 9. Germline V gene data show CDR1 as SGHRS and CDR2 as YFSETQ. There are 14 residues in the CDR3. In nucleotides, the CDR3 is TGCGCCAGCAGCTTAGACAGGGAATTACGGGGCTACACCTTC. Its translation is CASSLDRELRGYTF.